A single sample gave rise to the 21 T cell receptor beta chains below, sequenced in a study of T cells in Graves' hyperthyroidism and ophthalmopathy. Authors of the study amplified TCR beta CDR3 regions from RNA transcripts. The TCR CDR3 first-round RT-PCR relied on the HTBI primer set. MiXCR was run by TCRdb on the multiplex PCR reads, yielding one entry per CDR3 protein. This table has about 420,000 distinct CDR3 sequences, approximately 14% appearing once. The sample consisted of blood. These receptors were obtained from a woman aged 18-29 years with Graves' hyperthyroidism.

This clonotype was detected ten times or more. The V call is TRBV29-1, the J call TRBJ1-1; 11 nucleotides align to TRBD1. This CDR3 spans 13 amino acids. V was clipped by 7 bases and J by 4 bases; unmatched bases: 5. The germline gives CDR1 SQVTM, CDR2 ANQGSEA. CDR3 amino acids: CSGTGGLSTEAFF. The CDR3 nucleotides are TGCAGCGGGACAGGGGGCCTGAGCACTGAAGCTTTCTTT.

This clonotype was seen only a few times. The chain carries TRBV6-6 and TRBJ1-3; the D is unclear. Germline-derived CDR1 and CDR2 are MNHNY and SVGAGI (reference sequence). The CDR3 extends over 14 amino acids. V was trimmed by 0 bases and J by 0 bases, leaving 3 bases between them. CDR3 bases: TGTGCCAGCAGTTACTCCAGCTCTGGAAACACCATATATTTT. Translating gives CASSYSSSGNTIYF.

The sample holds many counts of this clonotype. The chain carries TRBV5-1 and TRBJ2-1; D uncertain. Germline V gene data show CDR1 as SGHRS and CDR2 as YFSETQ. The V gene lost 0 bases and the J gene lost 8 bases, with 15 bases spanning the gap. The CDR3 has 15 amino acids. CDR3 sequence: CASSLGVGARDEQFF. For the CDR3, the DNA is TGCGCCAGCAGCTTGGGTGTTGGAGCTAGGGATGAGCAGTTCTTC.

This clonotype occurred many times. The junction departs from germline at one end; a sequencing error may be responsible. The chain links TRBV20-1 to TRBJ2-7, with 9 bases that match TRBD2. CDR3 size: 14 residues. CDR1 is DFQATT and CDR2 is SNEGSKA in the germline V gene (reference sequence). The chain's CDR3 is CSASRFSGSYGQYF. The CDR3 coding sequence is TGCAGTGCTAGTAGGTTTAGCGGGAGCTACGGGCAGTACTTC.

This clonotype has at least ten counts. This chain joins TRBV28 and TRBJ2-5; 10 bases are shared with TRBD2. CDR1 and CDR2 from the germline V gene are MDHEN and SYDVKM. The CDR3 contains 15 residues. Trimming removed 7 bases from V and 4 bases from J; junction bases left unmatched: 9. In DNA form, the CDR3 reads TGTGCCAGCATCCCTAGCGGGAGAAGAAGAGAGACCCAGTACTTC. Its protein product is CASIPSGRRRETQYF.

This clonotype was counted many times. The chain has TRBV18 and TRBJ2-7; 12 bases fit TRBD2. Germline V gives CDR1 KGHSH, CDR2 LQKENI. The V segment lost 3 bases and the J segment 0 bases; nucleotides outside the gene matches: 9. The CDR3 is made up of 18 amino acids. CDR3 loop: CASSPIWTSGDSSYEQYF. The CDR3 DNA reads TGTGCCAGCTCACCTATATGGACTAGCGGGGACAGCTCCTACGAGCAGTACTTC.

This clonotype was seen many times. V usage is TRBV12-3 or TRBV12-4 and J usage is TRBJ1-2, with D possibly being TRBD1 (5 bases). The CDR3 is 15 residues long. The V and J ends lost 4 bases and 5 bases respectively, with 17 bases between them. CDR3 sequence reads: CASSSPSQGEYGYTF. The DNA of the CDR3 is TGTGCCAGCAGTTCCCCCTCCCAGGGTGAATATGGCTACACCTTC.

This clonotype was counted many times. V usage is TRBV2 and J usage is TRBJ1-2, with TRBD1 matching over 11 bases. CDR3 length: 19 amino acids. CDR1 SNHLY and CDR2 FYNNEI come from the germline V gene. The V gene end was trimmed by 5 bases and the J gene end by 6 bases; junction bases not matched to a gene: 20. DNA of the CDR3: TGTGCCAGCAGTTTTAGGGCTGACGGGACAGGGGGTACTCCAAATGGCTACACCTTC. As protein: CASSFRADGTGGTPNGYTF.

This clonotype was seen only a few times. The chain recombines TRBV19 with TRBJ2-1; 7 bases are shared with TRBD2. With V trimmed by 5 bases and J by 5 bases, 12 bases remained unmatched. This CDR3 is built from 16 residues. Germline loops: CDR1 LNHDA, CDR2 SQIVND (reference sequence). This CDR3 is CASSPLGGFRNNEQFF. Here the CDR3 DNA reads TGTGCCAGTAGTCCCCTCGGGGGGTTTAGAAACAATGAGCAGTTCTTC.

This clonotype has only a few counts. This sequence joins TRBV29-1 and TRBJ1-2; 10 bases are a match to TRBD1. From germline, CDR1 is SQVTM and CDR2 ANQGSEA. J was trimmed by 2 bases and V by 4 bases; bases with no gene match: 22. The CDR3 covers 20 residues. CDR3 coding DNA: TGCAGCGTTGGGGAACCTCGAGGGTGGGTATCGGGACAGGGGAACTATGGCTACACCTTC. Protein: CSVGEPRGWVSGQGNYGYTF.

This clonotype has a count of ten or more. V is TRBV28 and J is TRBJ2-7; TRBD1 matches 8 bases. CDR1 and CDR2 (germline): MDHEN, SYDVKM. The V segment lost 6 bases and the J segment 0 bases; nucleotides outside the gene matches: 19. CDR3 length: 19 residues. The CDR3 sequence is CASRGTGTGKILSSYEQYF. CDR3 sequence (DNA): TGTGCCAGCAGGGGAACCGGGACAGGAAAAATTTTAAGCTCCTACGAGCAGTACTTC.

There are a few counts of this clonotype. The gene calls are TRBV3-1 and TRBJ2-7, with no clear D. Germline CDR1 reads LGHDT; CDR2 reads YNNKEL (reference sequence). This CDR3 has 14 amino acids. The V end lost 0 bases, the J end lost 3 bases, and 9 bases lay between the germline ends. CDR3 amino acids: CASSQEAMSYEQYF. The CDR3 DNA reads TGTGCCAGCAGCCAAGAGGCCATGAGCTACGAGCAGTACTTC.

The CDR3 DNA reads TGTGCCAGCAGTCTACTAGGGGGCACTGGAAACACCATATATTTT. Translated, it gives CASSLLGGTGNTIYF. V is TRBV28 and J is TRBJ1-3; 7 bases are shared with TRBD1. Germline V gives CDR1 MDHEN, CDR2 SYDVKM. Trimming removed 5 bases from V and 2 bases from J; junction bases left unmatched: 6. This CDR3 is 15 amino acids long.

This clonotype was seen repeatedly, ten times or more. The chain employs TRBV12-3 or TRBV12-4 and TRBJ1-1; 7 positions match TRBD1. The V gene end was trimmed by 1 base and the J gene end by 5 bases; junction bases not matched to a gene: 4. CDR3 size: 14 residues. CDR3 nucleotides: TGTGCCAGCAGTTTAGTAGGGGGCGCGACTGAAGCTTTCTTT. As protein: CASSLVGGATEAFF.

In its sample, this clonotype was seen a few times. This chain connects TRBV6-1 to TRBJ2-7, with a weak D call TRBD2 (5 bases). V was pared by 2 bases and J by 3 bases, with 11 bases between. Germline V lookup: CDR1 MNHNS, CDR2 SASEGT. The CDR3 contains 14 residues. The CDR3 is CASSETGVDYEQYF. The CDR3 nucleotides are TGTGCCAGCAGTGAAACCGGGGTGGACTACGAGCAGTACTTC.

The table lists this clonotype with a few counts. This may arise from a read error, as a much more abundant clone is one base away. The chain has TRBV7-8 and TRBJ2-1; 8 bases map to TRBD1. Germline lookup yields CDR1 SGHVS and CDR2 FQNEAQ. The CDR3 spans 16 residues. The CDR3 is CVSSSRQGSSYNEQFF. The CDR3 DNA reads TGTGTCAGCAGCTCCCGACAGGGGAGCTCCTACAATGAGCAGTTCTTC.

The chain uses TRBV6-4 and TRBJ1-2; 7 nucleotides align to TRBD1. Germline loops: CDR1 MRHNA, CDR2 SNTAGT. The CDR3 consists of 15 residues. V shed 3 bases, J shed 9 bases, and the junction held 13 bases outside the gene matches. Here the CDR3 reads CASSETGTGGISYTF. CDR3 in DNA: TGTGCCAGCAGTGAGACAGGGACCGGGGGTATCAGCTACACCTTC.

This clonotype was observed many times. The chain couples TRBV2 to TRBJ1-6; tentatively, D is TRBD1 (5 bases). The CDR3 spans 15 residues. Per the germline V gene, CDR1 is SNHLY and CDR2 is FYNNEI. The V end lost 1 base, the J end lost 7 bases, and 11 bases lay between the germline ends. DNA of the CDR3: TGTGCCAGCAGTGAAGGTTGGGGGAACAATTCACCCCTCCACTTT. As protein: CASSEGWGNNSPLHF.

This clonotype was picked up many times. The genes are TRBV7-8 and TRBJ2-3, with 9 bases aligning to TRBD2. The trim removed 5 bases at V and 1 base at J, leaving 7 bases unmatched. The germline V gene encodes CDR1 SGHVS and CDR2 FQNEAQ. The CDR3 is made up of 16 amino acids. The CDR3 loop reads CASSPPLAGRTDTQYF. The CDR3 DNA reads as TGTGCCAGCAGCCCCCCGCTAGCGGGACGCACAGATACGCAGTATTTT.

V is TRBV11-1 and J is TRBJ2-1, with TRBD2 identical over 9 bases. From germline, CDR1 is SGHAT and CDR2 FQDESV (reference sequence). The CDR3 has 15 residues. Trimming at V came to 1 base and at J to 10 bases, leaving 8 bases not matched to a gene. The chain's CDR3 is CASSLDGGGADEQFF. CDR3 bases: TGTGCCAGCAGCTTAGATGGCGGGGGGGCCGACGAGCAGTTCTTC. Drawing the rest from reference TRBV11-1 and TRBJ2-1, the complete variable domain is EAEVAQSPRYKITEKSQAVAFWCDPISGHATLYWYRQILGQGPELLVQFQDESVVDDSQLPKDRFSAERLKGVDSTLKIQPAELGDSAMYLCASSLDGGGADEQFFGPGTRLTVL.

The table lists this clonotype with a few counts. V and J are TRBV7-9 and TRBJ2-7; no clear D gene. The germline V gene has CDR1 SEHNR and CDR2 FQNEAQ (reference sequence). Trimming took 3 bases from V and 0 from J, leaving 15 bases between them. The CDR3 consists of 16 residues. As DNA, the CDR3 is TGTGCCAGCAGCTTGGTTTGGACGGTCAACTCCTACGAGCAGTACTTC. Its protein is CASSLVWTVNSYEQYF.